Shown below are 20 T cell receptor beta chains from a single sample sequenced in a study of blood T cell repertoires in COVID-19. Sequencing was performed with immunoSEQ multiplex PCR; in TCRdb, only in-frame clones are kept and a portion is missing. The data contain about 270,000 clones, about nine tenths of them singletons. Material for sequencing was peripheral blood. All receptors come from a young woman with COVID-19, enrolled during active disease.

Here the CDR3 DNA reads TGCGCCAGCAGTGAGGGGACTAGCTCCTACAATGAGCAGTTCTTC. Translating gives CASSEGTSSYNEQFF. The chain combines TRBV10-1 with TRBJ2-1, with TRBD2 identical over 8 bases. CDR3 length equals 15 residues. Losses at the gene ends were 2 bases for V and 0 bases for J; bases not matched to a gene: 0. Germline CDR1 WNHNN, CDR2 SYGVQD (reference sequence).

The gene calls are TRBV7-9 and TRBJ1-2; unclear D gene. V was pared by 6 bases and J by 0 bases, with 8 bases between. Germline CDR1 and CDR2: SEHNR and FQNEAQ (reference sequence). The CDR3 is made up of 13 amino acids. Written as DNA, the CDR3 is TGTGCCAGCAGTGCCAGATCTAACTATGGCTACACCTTC. Its translation is CASSARSNYGYTF.

The chain has TRBV27 and TRBJ1-2; D is undetermined. CDR3 length equals 15 residues. The germline V and J ends were trimmed by 3 bases and 4 bases, with 15 bases remaining between them. Germline V gene data show CDR1 as MNHEY and CDR2 as SMNVEV (reference sequence). CDR3 DNA: TGTGCCAGCAGTTTCACCGGAGGGTCGCTCTATGGCTACACCTTC. It codes for CASSFTGGSLYGYTF.

This chain connects TRBV18 to TRBJ2-4; 7 bases fit TRBD2. CDR1 and CDR2 (germline): KGHSH, LQKENI. The CDR3 loop spans 16 amino acids. With V trimmed by 4 bases and J by 5 bases, 11 bases remained unmatched. The CDR3 region is CASSLGTNGAENIQYF. CDR3 DNA sequence: TGTGCCAGCTCACTTGGGACTAACGGGGCGGAAAACATTCAGTACTTC. Using reference TRBV18 and TRBJ2-4 for the parts outside the CDR3, the full variable domain is NAGVMQNPRHLVRRRGQEARLRCSPMKGHSHVYWYRQLPEEGLKFMVYLQKENIIDESGMPKERFSAEFPKEGPSILRIQQVVRGDSAAYFCASSLGTNGAENIQYFGAGTRLSVL.

This clone was counted between two and nine times. The rearrangement uses TRBV27 and TRBJ2-7; D is uncertain. V was cut by 3 bases and J by 3 bases, with 12 bases left in between. Germline CDR1 reads MNHEY; CDR2 reads SMNVEV (reference sequence). The CDR3 is made up of 14 amino acids. In DNA, the CDR3 is TGTGCCAGCAGTTTTGGGCCGGCTGGCTACGAGCAGTACTTC. Its protein product is CASSFGPAGYEQYF.

In its sample, this clone was seen many times. The chain joins TRBV6-5 to TRBJ2-2, with TRBD2 matching over 10 bases. J lost 6 bases, V lost 2 bases, and 3 bases had no gene match. The germline V gene has CDR1 MNHEY and CDR2 SVGAGI. The CDR3 runs 15 residues. This chain's CDR3 is CASSYRGLAPGELFF. DNA of the CDR3: TGTGCCAGCAGTTACAGGGGACTAGCGCCCGGGGAGCTGTTTTTT.

The chain joins TRBV18 to TRBJ2-6, with 10 bases matching TRBD2. With 3 bases clipped from V and 0 bases from J, the junction kept 5 bases outside the gene matches. The germline gives CDR1 KGHSH, CDR2 LQKENI. This CDR3 region has 18 residues. The CDR3 spells CASSPLAGALSGANVLTF. CDR3 coding DNA: TGTGCCAGCTCACCTCTAGCGGGGGCCCTCTCTGGGGCCAACGTCCTGACTTTC.

The rearrangement joins TRBV12-3 or TRBV12-4 to TRBJ1-6; unclear D gene. The CDR3 contains 13 residues. Trimming took 4 bases from V and 10 from J, leaving 11 bases between them. In DNA, the CDR3 is TGTGCCAGCAGTTCAGCACGGGGATCACCCCTCCACTTT. Residues: CASSSARGSPLHF.

This clone appeared a few times. This rearrangement joins TRBV25-1 to TRBJ2-1; TRBD1 matches 7 bases. V gave up 4 bases and J gave up 6 bases; unmatched junction bases: 0. CDR3 length: 12 residues. CDR1 MGHDK and CDR2 SYGVNS come from the germline V gene. CDR3 sequence: CASSGQGNEQFF. CDR3 nucleotide sequence: TGTGCCAGCAGTGGACAGGGCAATGAGCAGTTCTTC.

The rearrangement joins TRBV14 to TRBJ1-6, with a weak D call TRBD1 (5 bases). V was shortened by 6 bases and J by 5 bases, with 17 bases between the two germline ends. CDR3 length: 16 amino acids. Germline V gene sequence: CDR1 SGHDN, CDR2 FVKESK. CDR3 sequence: CASRTAGRLNNSPLHF. The CDR3 bases are TGTGCCAGCAGGACAGCGGGGCGGCTAAATAATTCACCCCTCCACTTT.

The chain joins TRBV29-1 to TRBJ1-1; tentative D call: TRBD1 (5 bases). The germline gives CDR1 SQVTM, CDR2 ANQGSEA. The CDR3 is 12 residues long. The CDR3 DNA reads TGCGGCGGAGGGAGGGGGAACACTGAAGCTTTCTTT. This codes for CGGGRGNTEAFF.

The genes are TRBV5-1 and TRBJ2-7, with 9 nucleotides matching TRBD1. Germline V lookup: CDR1 SGHRS, CDR2 YFSETQ. V lost 5 bases, J lost 5 bases, and 5 bases stayed unmatched. This CDR3 comprises 13 residues. CDR3 sequence reads: CASSWDRAHEQYF. DNA for the CDR3: TGCGCCAGCAGTTGGGACAGGGCGCACGAGCAGTACTTC. Using reference TRBV5-1 and TRBJ2-7 for the parts outside the CDR3, the full variable domain is KAGVTQTPRYLIKTRGQQVTLSCSPISGHRSVSWYQQTPGQGLQFLFEYFSETQRNKGNFPGRFSGRQFSNSRSEMNVSTLELGDSALYLCASSWDRAHEQYFGPGTRLTVT.

In this sample, this clone turned up a few times. The J gene is TRBJ2-2, the V gene TRBV19, with a possible D match to TRBD1 (6 bases). The V and J ends lost 3 bases and 7 bases respectively, with 21 bases between them. Germline V gene sequence: CDR1 LNHDA, CDR2 SQIVND (reference sequence). CDR3 length: 17 residues. DNA of the CDR3: TGTGCCAGTAGTATGTCGCTGGACAGTAGGCGAGGCGGGGAGCTGTTTTTT. It yields the protein CASSMSLDSRRGGELFF.

Points on this clone: The junction and the germline gene differ at one end; a read error may be behind it. The chain joins TRBV2 to TRBJ2-3, with 7 bases lining up with TRBD1. CDR3 length: 15 residues. The germline V gene encodes CDR1 SNHLY and CDR2 FYNNEI. The CDR3 DNA sequence: TGTGCCAGCAGCGGACAGGACCATTTCACAAATACGCAGTATTTT. Its protein is CASSGQDHFTNTQYF.

The chain has TRBV3-1 (or the pseudogene TRBV3-2) and TRBJ2-1, with 11 bases lining up with TRBD2. Germline-derived CDR1 and CDR2 are LGHDT and YNNKEL (reference sequence). With 3 bases clipped from V and 9 bases from J, the junction kept 4 bases outside the gene matches. This CDR3 contains 14 residues. In DNA, the CDR3 is TGTGCCAGCAGCCATAGCGGGGGGGCCGGTGAGCAGTTCTTC. It specifies CASSHSGGAGEQFF.

The genes are TRBV5-1 and TRBJ1-2; 8 bases are shared with TRBD1. The CDR3 has 13 residues. Germline assignment: CDR1 SGHRS and CDR2 YFSETQ. J was trimmed by 6 bases and V by 7 bases; bases with no gene match: 8. In DNA form, the CDR3 reads TGCGCCAGCTCACCCGACAGGGGTCATGGCTACACCTTC. Amino acid sequence: CASSPDRGHGYTF.

The V call is TRBV3-1 (or the pseudogene TRBV3-2), the J call TRBJ2-7; 9 bases agree with TRBD2. CDR3 length: 18 residues. Germline CDR1 LGHDT, CDR2 YNNKEL (reference sequence). Trimming at V came to 0 bases and at J to 5 bases, leaving 14 bases not matched to a gene. Here the CDR3 DNA reads TGTGCCAGCAGCCAAGATCGTGGCGGGGGGGCCTTCCGCAACGAGCAGTACTTC. Its protein product is CASSQDRGGGAFRNEQYF.

The J gene is TRBJ1-5, the V gene TRBV10-3; D not certain. Germline V gene sequence: CDR1 ENHRY, CDR2 SYGVKD. The germline V and J ends were trimmed by 3 bases and 7 bases, with 10 bases remaining between them. CDR3 size: 13 residues. CDR3 residues: CAISDRKTQPQHF. The CDR3 nucleotides are TGTGCCATCAGTGATCGTAAAACACAGCCCCAGCATTTT.

The rearrangement uses TRBV11-2 and TRBJ2-1; possible D gene TRBD2, 5 bases. V lost 0 bases, J lost 8 bases, and 17 bases lay in between. The CDR3 spans 16 residues. Germline V lookup: CDR1 SGHAT, CDR2 FQNNGV. This CDR3 is CASSLDTVPLGDEQFF. The CDR3 region has the DNA TGTGCCAGCAGCTTAGATACGGTCCCCCTGGGAGATGAGCAGTTCTTC.

V and J are TRBV11-2 and TRBJ2-7; a weak D match, TRBD2 (7 bases). CDR3 length: 14 residues. Germline values: CDR1 SGHAT, CDR2 FQNNGV. The V end was cut by 8 bases, the J end by 7 bases, with 21 bases between. The CDR3 DNA sequence: TGTGCCAGCGGGAGGGGACACCGAGCTAGGGAGCAGTACTTC. It translates to CASGRGHRAREQYF.